This entry lists 27 T cell receptor beta chains sequenced from one sample in a study of blood T cell repertoires in COVID-19. Repertoires were generated with immunoSEQ multiplex PCR, while TCRdb's copy carries only in-frame clones and drops some. The sample gives around 190,000 clones, roughly 83% of which show up once; 5.6% is in the top ten. Material for sequencing was PBMCs or T cells enriched from blood (not recorded which). Receptor source: a man aged 40-49 years with acute COVID-19.

This clone has only a few counts. The chain combines TRBV3-1 (or the pseudogene TRBV3-2) with TRBJ1-1; D uncertain. With 2 bases removed from V and 1 base from J, the gap between germline ends came to 11 bases. Per germline, CDR1 LGHDT and CDR2 YNNKEL (reference sequence). This CDR3 comprises 15 residues. CDR3 region: CASSQRGSPNTEAFF. The CDR3 nucleotides are TGTGCCAGCAGCCAAAGAGGCAGCCCGAACACTGAAGCTTTCTTT.

In its sample, this clone was seen once. A read error may produce the germline difference seen at one junction end. The V gene is TRBV2, the J gene TRBJ2-1; 7 nucleotides align to TRBD2. The CDR3 extends over 12 amino acids. The germline V gene encodes CDR1 SNHLY and CDR2 FYNNEI. As DNA, the CDR3 is TGTGCCAGCAGCCCGAGAGGGCGGGGAGGGATCTTC. Residues: CASSPRGRGGIF.

This sequence joins TRBV5-1 and TRBJ2-2, with TRBD2 matching 7 bases. This CDR3 has 14 amino acids. Germline loops: CDR1 SGHRS, CDR2 YFSETQ. Trimming cost V 7 bases and J 4 bases; bases outside gene matches: 7. The CDR3 nucleotides are TGCGCCAGCCGACTCGGGGGGACCACCGGGGAGCTGTTTTTT. Its protein is CASRLGGTTGELFF.

V usage is TRBV3-1 (or the pseudogene TRBV3-2) and J usage is TRBJ2-2; tentative D call: TRBD2 (6 bases). The CDR3 length is 14 residues. V shed 3 bases and J shed 5 bases, with 10 bases lying between them. Looked up from germline, CDR1 is LGHDT and CDR2 is YNNKEL (reference sequence). The CDR3 DNA reads as TGTGCCAGCAGCCATTCTGCGGGAACCGGGGAGCTGTTTTTT. Translated: CASSHSAGTGELFF.

This clone was detected only a few times. This rearrangement joins TRBV19 to TRBJ2-7; TRBD2 is a possible D gene (6 bases). Per the germline V gene, CDR1 is LNHDA and CDR2 is SQIVND (reference sequence). V was pared by 5 bases and J by 1 base, with 15 bases between. CDR3 length: 15 residues. The CDR3 is CASSRSGQLSYEQYF. The CDR3 DNA reads as TGTGCCAGTAGTCGAAGCGGGCAATTATCCTACGAGCAGTACTTC.

The chain couples TRBV27 to TRBJ1-1, with 7 nucleotides matching TRBD1. V shed 7 bases and J 8 bases; nucleotides not matched to a gene: 10. Per the germline V gene, CDR1 is MNHEY and CDR2 is SMNVEV (reference sequence). The CDR3 contains 13 residues. CDR3 in amino acids: CASTDPRGSEAFF. CDR3 in DNA: TGTGCCAGCACCGACCCCAGGGGGTCAGAAGCTTTCTTT.

J is TRBJ2-7 and V is TRBV18; 9 bases line up with TRBD1. In germline, CDR1 is KGHSH, CDR2 LQKENI. V gave up 3 bases and J gave up 3 bases; unmatched junction bases: 6. CDR3 length equals 15 residues. As DNA, the CDR3 is TGTGCCAGCTCACCCCGGGACAGGGTCAGCTACGAGCAGTACTTC. This gives the protein CASSPRDRVSYEQYF.

The table lists this clone with a count of one. The chain uses TRBV7-3 and TRBJ2-3; 11 nucleotides agree with TRBD1. This CDR3 is built from 17 residues. Germline trimming cut 5 bases from V and 4 bases from J; bases unmatched to any gene: 11. CDR1 SGHTA and CDR2 FQGTGA come from the germline V gene. The chain's CDR3 is CASSLDIWTGGADTQYF. The CDR3 DNA reads as TGTGCCAGCAGCCTCGACATTTGGACAGGGGGCGCAGATACGCAGTATTTT.

The genes are TRBV30 and TRBJ2-1; 8 bases fit TRBD2. The V gene's germline CDR1 is GTSNPN and CDR2 SVGIG (reference sequence). The CDR3 sequence is 14 residues long. Trimming at V came to 0 bases and at J to 4 bases, leaving 2 bases not matched to a gene. The CDR3 loop is CAWSVSGGYNEQFF. DNA for the CDR3: TGTGCCTGGAGTGTCTCGGGAGGGTACAATGAGCAGTTCTTC.

The genes are TRBV7-8 and TRBJ1-3; 8 bases agree with TRBD1. Germline V gene data show CDR1 as SGHVS and CDR2 as FQNEAQ. The CDR3 spans 15 residues. The J segment lost 3 bases and the V segment lost 6 bases, leaving 7 bases of the junction unmatched. CDR3 residues: CASSPTGGRGNTIYF. Here the CDR3 DNA reads TGTGCCAGCAGTCCAACAGGGGGACGTGGAAACACCATATATTTT.

The J gene is TRBJ2-1, the V gene TRBV7-7, with 7 bases matching TRBD1. Looked up from germline, CDR1 is SSHAT and CDR2 is FNYEAQ (reference sequence). V dropped 4 bases and J dropped 5; count of bases not matched to a gene: 5. The CDR3 spans 14 residues. CDR3 sequence: CASSSRTGNNEQFF. In DNA form, the CDR3 reads TGTGCCAGCAGCTCTCGGACAGGAAACAATGAGCAGTTCTTC.

The table lists this clone with a few counts. At one boundary the junction diverges from the germline segment, which might be a read error. The chain employs TRBV7-7 and TRBJ2-5; tentative D call: TRBD1 (6 bases). Looked up from germline, CDR1 is SSHAT and CDR2 is FNYEAQ (reference sequence). The CDR3 consists of 15 residues. The CDR3 DNA reads TGTGCTAGCAGCAGAACCCAGGGGATACAAGAGACCCAGTACTTC. This sequence encodes CASSRTQGIQETQYF.

This clone was recorded a few times. The V call is TRBV5-8, the J call TRBJ2-7, with 7 bases fitting TRBD2. Trimming took 0 bases from V and 5 from J; bases not matched to a gene: 8. The CDR3 covers 15 residues. Germline loops: CDR1 SGHTS, CDR2 YDEGEE. CDR3 in DNA: TGTGCCAGCAGCTTGGCGGGGGGAGTCTGGGACGAGCAGTACTTC. It specifies CASSLAGGVWDEQYF.

The V call is TRBV2, the J call TRBJ1-5, with 8 bases that match TRBD1. This CDR3 comprises 14 residues. Germline loops: CDR1 SNHLY, CDR2 FYNNEI. V was clipped by 4 bases and J by 5 bases; unmatched bases: 4. CDR3 in amino acids: CASSAGQGDQPQHF. CDR3 DNA sequence: TGTGCCAGCAGTGCCGGACAGGGAGATCAGCCCCAGCATTTT.

The rearrangement uses TRBV3-1 (or the pseudogene TRBV3-2) and TRBJ2-1; 8 nucleotides line up with TRBD2. CDR3 size: 19 residues. CDR1 and CDR2 from the germline V gene are LGHDT and YNNKEL (reference sequence). V lost 0 bases to trimming and J lost 5 bases; unmatched junction nucleotides: 15. The CDR3 sequence is CASSQDWGSGRGSHNEQFF. The CDR3 DNA reads as TGTGCCAGCAGCCAAGATTGGGGAAGCGGGAGAGGCAGCCACAATGAGCAGTTCTTC.

This chain links TRBV19 with TRBJ1-5; D remains ambiguous. The germline V gene encodes CDR1 LNHDA and CDR2 SQIVND (reference sequence). CDR3 length equals 15 residues. The V gene lost 5 bases and the J gene lost 4 bases, with 15 bases spanning the gap. CDR3 sequence (DNA): TGTGCCAGTAGTTTCCCTCCAGTCGGGAATCAGCCCCAGCATTTT. This gives the protein CASSFPPVGNQPQHF.

The J gene is TRBJ2-6, the V gene TRBV25-1; D ambiguous. The V end was cut by 4 bases, the J end by 3 bases, with 4 bases between. CDR3 size: 13 residues. Germline V CDR1 and CDR2: MGHDK, SYGVNS. DNA of the CDR3: TGTGCCAGCAGTGGGAGTGGGGCCAACGTCCTGACTTTC. This gives the protein CASSGSGANVLTF.

The chain links TRBV4-2 to TRBJ1-2; D may be TRBD1 (6 bases). CDR1 is LGHNA and CDR2 is YNFKEQ in the germline V gene. This CDR3 region has 15 residues. V lost 0 bases and J 2 bases, leaving 10 bases between the germline ends. The CDR3 DNA is TGTGCCAGCAGCCAAGATCCAGGGACAAACTATGGCTACACCTTC. Translation: CASSQDPGTNYGYTF.

This sequence joins TRBV5-1 and TRBJ2-1, with 9 bases identical to TRBD1. Germline lookup yields CDR1 SGHRS and CDR2 YFSETQ. CDR3 length: 13 amino acids. The junction had 5 bases not matched to a gene; V was cut back by 7 bases and J by 6 bases. The CDR3 nucleotides read TGCGCCAGCGCAGGACAGGGGAGCAATGAGCAGTTCTTC. It encodes CASAGQGSNEQFF.

V usage is TRBV5-4 and J usage is TRBJ1-2; D gene uncertain. CDR3 size: 15 residues. The germline V gene encodes CDR1 SGHNT and CDR2 YYREEE (reference sequence). V shed 4 bases and J shed 1 base, with 14 bases lying between them. The chain's CDR3 is CASSVPNFRNYGYTF. CDR3 nucleotides: TGTGCCAGCAGCGTACCAAACTTTCGTAACTATGGCTACACCTTC.

The rearrangement joins TRBV28 to TRBJ1-2; no reliable D call. The CDR3 covers 11 residues. Germline V gene lookup returns CDR1 MDHEN and CDR2 SYDVKM. Deletions cut 8 bases from V and 1 base from J, with 5 bases between. CDR3 DNA sequence: TGTGCCAGCCTAAGTAACTATGGCTACACCTTC. Encoded protein: CASLSNYGYTF.

This clone is a singleton in its sample. The V and J genes are TRBV7-2 and TRBJ2-5, with no clear D. V gave up 4 bases and J gave up 5 bases, with 11 bases separating them. CDR3 length: 13 residues. CDR1 is SGHTA, CDR2 FQGNSA, per germline. Here the CDR3 reads CASSSQVVETQYF. The CDR3 DNA reads TGTGCCAGCAGCTCCCAGGTGGTGGAGACCCAGTACTTC.

The rearrangement joins TRBV24-1 to TRBJ2-2; maybe TRBD1 (6 bases). The germline gives CDR1 KGHDR, CDR2 SFDVKD. This CDR3 has 18 residues. V shed 3 bases and J shed 0 bases, with 16 bases lying between them. CDR3 nucleotide sequence: TGTGCCACCAGTGATCAAACACAGGGCATAGCGAACACCGGGGAGCTGTTTTTT. It codes for CATSDQTQGIANTGELFF.

The rearrangement uses TRBV9 and TRBJ2-7; D perhaps matches TRBD2 (6 bases). V was pared by 3 bases and J by 0 bases, with 10 bases between. The CDR3 runs to 14 residues. The germline gives CDR1 SGDLS, CDR2 YYNGEE. CDR3: CASSEGTASYEQYF. CDR3 nucleotide sequence: TGTGCCAGCAGCGAGGGGACTGCCTCCTACGAGCAGTACTTC. Full variable domain (rest looked up from reference TRBV9 and TRBJ2-7): DSGVTQTPKHLITATGQRVTLRCSPRSGDLSVYWYQQSLDQGLQFLIQYYNGEERAKGNILERFSAQQFPDLHSELNLSSLELGDSALYFCASSEGTASYEQYFGPGTRLTVT.

Concerning this clone: Other DNA sequences in this sample translate to the same CDR3. The chain links TRBV30 to TRBJ1-5; D is perhaps TRBD1 (5 bases). V dropped 2 bases and J dropped 3 bases, with 8 bases sitting between them. CDR1 is GTSNPN, CDR2 SVGIG, per germline (reference sequence). The CDR3 covers 13 residues. In nucleotides, the CDR3 is TGTGCCTGGAGTCGGGACTCCAATCAGCCCCAGCATTTT. This encodes CAWSRDSNQPQHF. The full variable domain, its missing parts supplied by reference TRBV30 and TRBJ1-5, is SQTIHQWPATLVQPVGSPLSLECTVEGTSNPNLYWYRQAAGRGLQLLFYSVGIGQISSEVPQNLSASRPQDRQFILSSKKLLLSDSGFYLCAWSRDSNQPQHFGDGTRLSIL.

The V call is TRBV28, the J call TRBJ1-5, with TRBD1 matching over 7 bases. J was trimmed by 0 bases and V by 10 bases; bases with no gene match: 6. CDR1 is MDHEN, CDR2 SYDVKM, per germline. The CDR3 is 14 amino acids. For the CDR3, the DNA is TGTGCCACTCAACAGGGGCTTAGCAATCAGCCCCAGCATTTT. Encoded protein: CATQQGLSNQPQHF.

The genes are TRBV28 and TRBJ1-5; D gene uncertain. V was shortened by 7 bases and J by 7 bases, with 11 bases between the two germline ends. Germline CDR1 reads MDHEN; CDR2 reads SYDVKM. The CDR3 has 12 residues. This CDR3 is CASTDPLQPQHF. In nucleotides, the CDR3 is TGTGCCAGCACCGACCCACTACAGCCCCAGCATTTT.